What follows are 18 T cell receptor beta chains derived from one specimen sequenced in a study of T cell changes during pregnancy in multiple sclerosis. Some clones are missing from TCRdb's copy, which holds only in-frame ones; the method was immunoSEQ multiplex PCR. The table lists 40,000 to 65,000 clones, 85% to 95% of them singletons, with less than 0.3% in the top ten. Sample: CD4+ T cells from peripheral blood mononuclear cells, taken in the third trimester of pregnancy. These TCRs come from a female donor with multiple sclerosis, enrolled in a pregnancy study.

The V and J genes are TRBV6-6 and TRBJ1-1; D may be TRBD1 (6 bases). CDR3 length: 15 amino acids. CDR1 and CDR2 from the germline V gene are MNHNY and SVGAGI (reference sequence). The V end lost 6 bases, the J end lost 1 base, and 15 bases lay between the germline ends. The CDR3 is CASSHSWGQNTEAFF. The CDR3 DNA reads as TGTGCCAGCAGCCACTCTTGGGGGCAGAACACTGAAGCTTTCTTT.

The DNA of the CDR3 is TGTGCCAGCAGCCTACTGAGGGGCAATCAGCCCCAGCATTTT. Translating gives CASSLLRGNQPQHF. J is TRBJ1-5 and V is TRBV5-8; D remains unclear. Germline lookup yields CDR1 SGHTS and CDR2 YDEGEE. V shed 4 bases and J shed 2 bases, with 10 bases lying between them. The CDR3 extends over 14 amino acids.

The CDR3 DNA follows: TGTGCCAGCAGCGGGACAGCAACCGGGGAGCTGTTTTTT. Translating it yields CASSGTATGELFF. The chain is built from TRBV6-6 and TRBJ2-2, with 7 bases lining up with TRBD1. Trimming removed 6 bases from V and 5 bases from J; junction bases left unmatched: 3. CDR3 length: 13 residues. The V gene's germline CDR1 is MNHNY and CDR2 SVGAGI (reference sequence).

V usage is TRBV13 and J usage is TRBJ2-5; possibly TRBD1 for D (6 bases). The CDR3 is 12 amino acids. Germline V gene sequence: CDR1 PRHDT, CDR2 FYEKMQ (reference sequence). V was shortened by 4 bases and J by 5 bases, with 8 bases between the two germline ends. This CDR3 is CASSSGEETQYF. CDR3 nucleotide sequence: TGTGCCAGCAGCTCAGGGGAGGAGACCCAGTACTTC.

A single count supports this clone. The chain recombines TRBV6-5 with TRBJ1-5; 9 nucleotides line up with TRBD1. Germline loops: CDR1 MNHEY, CDR2 SVGAGI. The junction had 5 bases not matched to a gene; V was cut back by 6 bases and J by 8 bases. The CDR3 covers 13 residues. Written as DNA, the CDR3 is TGTGCCAGCAGCTCTCGGACAGGGGAGCCCCAGCATTTT. Encoded protein: CASSSRTGEPQHF.

The chain joins TRBV29-1 to TRBJ2-2, with 10 bases lining up with TRBD2. This CDR3 is built from 14 residues. Germline lookup yields CDR1 SQVTM and CDR2 ANQGSEA. Losses at the gene ends were 4 bases for V and 4 bases for J; bases not matched to a gene: 3. The CDR3 here is CSVASGGVTGELFF. CDR3 bases: TGCAGCGTTGCTAGCGGGGGTGTCACCGGGGAGCTGTTTTTT.

The gene calls are TRBV7-3 and TRBJ2-1; 10 bases agree with TRBD2. Per the germline V gene, CDR1 is SGHTA and CDR2 is FQGTGA. This CDR3 is built from 16 residues. Trimming at V came to 4 bases and at J to 7 bases, leaving 10 bases not matched to a gene. In DNA form, the CDR3 reads TGTGCCAGCAGCTCTGCCCTAGCGGGAGTTGCGAATGAGCAGTTCTTC. It translates to CASSSALAGVANEQFF.

The chain joins TRBV5-1 to TRBJ1-1; 7 positions match TRBD1. Germline V gene lookup returns CDR1 SGHRS and CDR2 YFSETQ. The CDR3 totals 16 residues. Germline trimming cut 4 bases from V and 5 bases from J; bases unmatched to any gene: 14. CDR3: CASSRSGPGGGTEAFF. The CDR3 DNA follows: TGCGCCAGCAGCCGTTCGGGGCCAGGGGGAGGAACTGAAGCTTTCTTT.

The rearrangement joins TRBV27 to TRBJ1-4, with D uncertain. The CDR3 has 14 amino acids. Germline-derived CDR1 and CDR2 are MNHEY and SMNVEV (reference sequence). Trimming took off 3 bases at V and 5 bases at J, with 10 bases between the two ends. The CDR3 spells CASSLRIANEKLFF. The CDR3 DNA reads as TGTGCCAGCAGTTTGAGGATCGCGAATGAAAAACTGTTTTTT.

The rearrangement uses TRBV1 and TRBJ2-7; the table's D call of TRBD2 was not tested on the DNA. TRBV1 is a known pseudogene. The CDR3 loop spans 16 amino acids. Written as DNA, the CDR3 is TGCACCAGCAGCCAACATCCTAGCGGGGCCTCCTACGAGCAGTACTTC. Its translation: CTSSQHPSGASYEQYF.

This clone was found a few times. The rearrangement links TRBV19 to TRBJ1-5; a weak D match, TRBD1 (6 bases). The CDR3 is made up of 18 amino acids. V was cut by 3 bases and J by 1 base, with 19 bases left in between. Looked up from germline, CDR1 is LNHDA and CDR2 is SQIVND (reference sequence). The CDR3 sequence is CASSIIRQVPSSNQPQHF. The CDR3 coding sequence is TGTGCCAGTAGTATTATACGACAGGTACCATCGAGCAATCAGCCCCAGCATTTT.

The chain employs TRBV6-6 and TRBJ2-5; the D gene is possibly TRBD2 (5 bases). The J call may be incorrect, as the DNA end agrees better with TRBJ2-7. Germline values: CDR1 MNHNY, CDR2 SVGAGI (reference sequence). CDR3 size: 16 residues. The CDR3: CASSYSGGGSSYEQYF. The CDR3 nucleotides read TGTGCCAGCAGTTACTCAGGCGGCGGGTCCTCCTACGAGCAGTACTTC.

The chain recombines TRBV30 with TRBJ2-2; 9 bases are a match to TRBD1. Losses at the gene ends were 3 bases for V and 5 bases for J; bases not matched to a gene: 16. This CDR3 region has 18 residues. Per germline, CDR1 GTSNPN and CDR2 SVGIG (reference sequence). The CDR3 DNA follows: TGTGCCTGGAGGACTCCACGACAGGGGGGCCGGTTAACCGGGGAGCTGTTTTTT. Translating it yields CAWRTPRQGGRLTGELFF. The whole variable domain, remainder taken from reference TRBV30 and TRBJ2-2, is SQTIHQWPATLVQPVGSPLSLECTVEGTSNPNLYWYRQAAGRGLQLLFYSVGIGQISSEVPQNLSASRPQDRQFILSSKKLLLSDSGFYLCAWRTPRQGGRLTGELFFGEGSRLTVL.

This clone has just one count. The V gene is TRBV18, the J gene TRBJ1-1, with TRBD1 matching 7 bases. From germline, CDR1 is KGHSH and CDR2 LQKENI. Germline trimming cut 1 base from V and 3 bases from J; bases unmatched to any gene: 8. CDR3 length: 16 residues. CDR3 loop: CASSPQGALPHTEAFF. DNA for the CDR3: TGTGCCAGCTCACCACAGGGGGCTCTCCCCCACACTGAAGCTTTCTTT.

The CDR3 DNA reads as TGTGCCGTCCCCGGTCCGGTCGAGCAGTACTTC. It is translated as CAVPGPVEQYF. The chain couples TRBV2 to TRBJ2-7; no reliable D call. The CDR3 loop spans 11 amino acids. The V end lost 11 bases, the J end lost 6 bases, and 14 bases lay between the germline ends. Germline V lookup: CDR1 SNHLY, CDR2 FYNNEI.

The chain links TRBV6-5 to TRBJ2-3; perhaps TRBD2 as D (5 bases). Trimming stripped 0 bases from V and 5 bases from J, with 12 bases between. This CDR3 region has 15 residues. CDR1 and CDR2 from the germline V gene are MNHEY and SVGAGI. The CDR3 spells CASSYSGGAGDTQYF. For the CDR3, the DNA is TGTGCCAGCAGTTACTCAGGAGGTGCGGGAGATACGCAGTATTTT.

This clone has only one observation. The chain couples TRBV5-5 to TRBJ1-2, with 7 bases that match TRBD1. The CDR3 is made up of 15 amino acids. V dropped 1 base and J dropped 6; count of bases not matched to a gene: 9. CDR1 SGHKS and CDR2 YYEKEE come from the germline V gene (reference sequence). This CDR3 is CASSLLQGQSNGYTF. The CDR3 DNA reads TGTGCCAGCAGCTTGCTTCAGGGACAGAGCAATGGCTACACCTTC. Complete variable domain (other parts from reference TRBV5-5 and TRBJ1-2): DAGVTQSPTHLIKTRGQQVTLRCSPISGHKSVSWYQQVLGQGPQFIFQYYEKEERGRGNFPDRFSARQFPNYSSELNVNALLLGDSALYLCASSLLQGQSNGYTFGSGTRLTVV.

V usage is TRBV2 and J usage is TRBJ1-2; D remains unclear. Germline CDR1 reads SNHLY; CDR2 reads FYNNEI. The CDR3 sequence is 13 residues long. V lost 0 bases and J 7 bases, leaving 9 bases between the germline ends. This CDR3 reads CASSEASGVGYTF. The DNA of the CDR3 is TGTGCCAGCAGTGAAGCGTCGGGTGTTGGCTACACCTTC.